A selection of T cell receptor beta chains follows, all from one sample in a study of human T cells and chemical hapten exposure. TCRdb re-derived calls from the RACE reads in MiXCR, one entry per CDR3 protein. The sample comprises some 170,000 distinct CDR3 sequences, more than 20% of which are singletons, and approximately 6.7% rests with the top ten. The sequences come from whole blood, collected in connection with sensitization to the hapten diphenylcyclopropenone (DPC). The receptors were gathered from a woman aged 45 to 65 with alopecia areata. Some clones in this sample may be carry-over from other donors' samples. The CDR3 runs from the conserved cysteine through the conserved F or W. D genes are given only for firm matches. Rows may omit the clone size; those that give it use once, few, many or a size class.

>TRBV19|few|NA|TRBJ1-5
CASSIAWNQPQHF
TGTGCCAGTAGTATAGCCTGGAATCAGCCCCAGCATTTT
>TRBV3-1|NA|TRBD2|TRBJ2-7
CASSRSSGRAGEQYF
TGTGCCAGCAGCCGGTCTAGCGGGAGGGCCGGGGAGCAGTACTTC
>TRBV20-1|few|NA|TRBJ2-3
CSARIDRGLYF
TGCAGTGCTCGGATTGATAGAGGGTTGTATTTT
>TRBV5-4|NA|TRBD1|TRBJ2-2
CASSSPLRAQGGVRTGELFF
TGTGCCAGCAGCTCACCACTGCGGGCACAGGGGGGCGTACGAACCGGGGAGCTGTTTTTT
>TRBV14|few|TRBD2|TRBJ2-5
CASSPGLAGGPVQETQYF
TGTGCCAGCAGCCCCGGACTAGCGGGAGGGCCGGTGCAAGAGACCCAGTACTTC
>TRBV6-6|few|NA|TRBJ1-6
CASSYLGLGFSSYNSPLHF
TGTGCCAGCAGTTACTTGGGACTGGGCTTTAGCTCCTATAATTCACCCCTCCACTTT
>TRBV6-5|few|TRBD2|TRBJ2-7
CASSYTQLAGGNEQYF
TGTGCCAGCAGTTACACCCAACTAGCGGGAGGGAACGAGCAGTACTTC
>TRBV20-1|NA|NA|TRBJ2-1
CSAGPAGSSYNEQFF
TGCAGTGCTGGACCGGCCGGGAGCTCCTACAATGAGCAGTTCTTC
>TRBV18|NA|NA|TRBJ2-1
CASSPVQGGFGDEQFF
TGTGCCAGCTCACCCGTCCAGGGTGGGTTCGGCGATGAGCAGTTCTTC
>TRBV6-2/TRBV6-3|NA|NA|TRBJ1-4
CASSYGGFEEKLFF
TGTGCCAGCAGTTACGGGGGATTCGAAGAAAAACTGTTTTTT
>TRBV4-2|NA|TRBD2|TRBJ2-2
CASSPGTGLADSGELFF
TGTGCCAGCAGCCCCGGAACAGGACTAGCGGATTCAGGGGAGCTGTTTTTT
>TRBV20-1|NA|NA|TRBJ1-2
CSAISTGWGSYTF
TGCAGTGCTATATCCACAGGATGGGGTAGCTACACCTTC
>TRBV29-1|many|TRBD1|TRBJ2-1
CSARTGGDISEQFF
TGCAGCGCCCGGACAGGGGGCGATATAAGTGAGCAGTTCTTC
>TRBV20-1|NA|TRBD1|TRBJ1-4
CSADDRGSGEKLFF
TGCAGTGCTGACGACAGGGGAAGTGGCGAAAAACTGTTTTTT
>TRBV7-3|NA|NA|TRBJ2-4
CASGQGGINIQYF
TGTGCCAGCGGCCAGGGAGGTATAAACATTCAGTACTTC
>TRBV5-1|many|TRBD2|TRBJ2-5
CASSIGLARQETQYF
TGCGCCAGCAGCATCGGACTAGCGAGACAAGAGACCCAGTACTTC
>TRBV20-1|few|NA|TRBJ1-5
CSARVGDLSGNQPQHF
TGCAGTGCTAGAGTGGGAGACTTATCTGGCAATCAGCCCCAGCATTTT
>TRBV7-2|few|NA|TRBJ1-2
CASSLESVYGYTF
TGTGCCAGCAGCTTAGAAAGCGTCTATGGCTACACCTTC
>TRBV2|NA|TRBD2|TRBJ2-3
CASQTMTAGSTDTQYF
TGTGCCAGCCAGACGATGACAGCGGGGAGCACAGATACGCAGTATTTT
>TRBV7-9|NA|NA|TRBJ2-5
CASNEGGQAETQYF
TGTGCCAGCAATGAAGGGGGGCAGGCAGAGACCCAGTACTTC
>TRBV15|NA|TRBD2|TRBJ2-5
CATSRDPSGSETQYF
TGTGCCACCAGCAGAGATCCTAGCGGGAGCGAGACCCAGTACTTC
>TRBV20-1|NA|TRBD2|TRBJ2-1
CSAGLDLGEQFF
TGCAGTGCAGGACTAGATTTGGGGGAGCAGTTCTTC
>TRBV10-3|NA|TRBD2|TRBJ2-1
CAITPDSGLSYNEQFF
TGTGCCATCACCCCTGATAGCGGGCTTTCCTACAATGAGCAGTTCTTC
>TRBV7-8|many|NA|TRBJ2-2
CASSLAAPLNTGELFF
TGTGCCAGCAGCTTAGCGGCGCCTCTGAACACCGGGGAGCTGTTTTTT
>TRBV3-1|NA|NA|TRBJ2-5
CASSQSGQETQYF
TGTGCCAGCAGCCAATCGGGGCAAGAGACCCAGTACTTC
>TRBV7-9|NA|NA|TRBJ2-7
CASSSDDYEQYF
TGTGCCAGCAGCTCAGATGACTACGAGCAGTACTTC
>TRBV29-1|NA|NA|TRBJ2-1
CSVASKGLYNEQFF
TGCAGCGTTGCCTCGAAGGGTCTATACAATGAGCAGTTCTTC
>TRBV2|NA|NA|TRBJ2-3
CASSEETTRTDTQYF
TGTGCCAGCAGTGAGGAGACTACTCGCACAGATACGCAGTATTTT
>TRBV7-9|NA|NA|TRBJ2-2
CATGELFF
TGTGCCACCGGGGAGCTGTTTTTT
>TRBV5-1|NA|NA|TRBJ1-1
CASRALTEAFF
TGCGCCAGCAGGGCATTGACTGAAGCTTTCTTT
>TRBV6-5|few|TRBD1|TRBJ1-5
CASRTDREAQPQHF
TGTGCCAGCAGAACAGACAGGGAGGCTCAGCCCCAGCATTTT
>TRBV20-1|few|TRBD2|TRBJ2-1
CSARGVTSALEQFF
TGCAGTGCTAGAGGTGTGACTAGCGCCTTGGAGCAGTTCTTC
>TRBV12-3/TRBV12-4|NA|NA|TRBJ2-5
CASSFHRGQETQYF
TGTGCCAGCAGTTTTCATAGGGGGCAAGAGACCCAGTACTTC
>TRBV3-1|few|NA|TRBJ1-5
CASSQAYEDQPQHF
TGTGCCAGCAGCCAAGCCTATGAGGATCAGCCCCAGCATTTT
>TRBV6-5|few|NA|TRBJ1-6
CASHEGGGNSPLHF
TGTGCCAGCCATGAGGGGGGAGGTAATTCACCCCTCCACTTT
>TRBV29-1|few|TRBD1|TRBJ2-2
CSVDTGGTGELFF
TGCAGCGTGGATACAGGGGGAACCGGGGAGCTGTTTTTT
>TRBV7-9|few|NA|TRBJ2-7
CASSLAVGVDEQYF
TGTGCCAGCAGCTTAGCGGTAGGGGTCGACGAGCAGTACTTC
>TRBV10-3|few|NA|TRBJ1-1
CAISGLAGEAFF
TGTGCCATCAGTGGACTTGCGGGTGAAGCTTTCTTT
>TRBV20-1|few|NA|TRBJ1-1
CSASPILGLDTEAFF
TGCAGTGCTAGCCCTATTTTGGGACTGGACACTGAAGCTTTCTTT
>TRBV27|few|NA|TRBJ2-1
CASSFRDPTYNEQFF
TGTGCCAGCAGTTTCCGGGACCCCACCTACAATGAGCAGTTCTTC
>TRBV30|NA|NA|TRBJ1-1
CAWSLRGSGEAFF
TGTGCCTGGAGCCTTAGGGGGTCGGGTGAAGCTTTCTTT
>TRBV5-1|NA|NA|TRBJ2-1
CASSPPKDSYNEQFF
TGCGCCAGCAGCCCGCCAAAGGACTCCTACAATGAGCAGTTCTTC
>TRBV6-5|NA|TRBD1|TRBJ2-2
CASRRQGPTGELFF
TGTGCCAGCAGGAGACAGGGACCCACCGGGGAGCTGTTTTTT
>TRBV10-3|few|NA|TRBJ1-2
CAISEGRGWDYGYTF
TGTGCCATCAGTGAAGGCAGGGGATGGGACTATGGCTACACCTTC
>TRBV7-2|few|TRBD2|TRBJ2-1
CASSLAPGLAGSEQFF
TGTGCCAGCAGCTTAGCGCCGGGACTAGCGGGAAGTGAGCAGTTCTTC
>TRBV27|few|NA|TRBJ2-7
CASSPAAAGGIVQYF
TGTGCCAGCTCCCCCGCCGCGGCCGGGGGTATCGTGCAGTACTTC
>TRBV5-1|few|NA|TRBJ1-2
CASSSQGGGNYGYTF
TGCGCCAGCAGCTCCCAAGGTGGGGGGAACTATGGCTACACCTTC
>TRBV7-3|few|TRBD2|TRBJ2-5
CASSPRGGSEETQYF
TGTGCCAGCAGCCCACGCGGGGGGTCGGAGGAGACCCAGTACTTC
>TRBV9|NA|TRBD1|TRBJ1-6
CASSPWTGGNSPLHF
TGTGCCAGCAGCCCTTGGACAGGGGGCAATTCACCCCTCCACTTT
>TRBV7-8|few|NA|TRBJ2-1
CASTLLTSSEEQFF
TGTGCCAGCACCTTACTTACTAGCTCGGAAGAGCAGTTCTTC
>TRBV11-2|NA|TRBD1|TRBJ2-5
CASTRQGHQETQYF
TGTGCCAGCACCCGACAGGGTCACCAAGAGACCCAGTACTTC
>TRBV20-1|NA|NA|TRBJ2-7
CSAQHPPSYEQYF
TGCAGTGCGCAGCATCCGCCCTCCTACGAGCAGTACTTC
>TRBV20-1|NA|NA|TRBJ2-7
CSARAGTLYEQYF
TGCAGTGCTAGGGCGGGAACGCTCTACGAGCAGTACTTC
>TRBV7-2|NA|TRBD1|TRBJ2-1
CASRGQGTYNEQFF
TGTGCCAGCAGGGGACAGGGGACCTACAATGAGCAGTTCTTC
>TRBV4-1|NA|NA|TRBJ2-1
CASSQRGLSNEQFF
TGCGCCAGCAGCCAGAGAGGACTCTCCAATGAGCAGTTCTTC
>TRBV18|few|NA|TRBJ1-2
CASSPPGQGTNYGYTF
TGTGCCAGCTCACCACCGGGTCAGGGGACAAACTATGGCTACACCTTC
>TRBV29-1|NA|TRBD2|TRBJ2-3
CSVETLAGHSTDTQYF
TGCAGCGTTGAAACACTAGCGGGACACAGCACAGATACGCAGTATTTT